This T cell receptor beta chain was observed in a study of a mutant IDH1 vaccine in newly diagnosed glioma. Study context: Patients had received radiotherapy, temozolomide, or both previously, most receiving both.

Only in-frame clones appear in the TCRdb table, and some are missing; sequencing was by immunoSEQ multiplex PCR. The data contain about 46,000 clones, roughly 92% of them singletons. V shed 11 bases and J 6 bases; nucleotides not matched to a gene: 11. This CDR3 spans 14 amino acids. Notes on this clone: The antigen is not known.

Stated time point: week 35, safety follow-up. Doses of 300 ug of mutant IDH1 20-mer peptide were given with topical imiquimod. This chain uses TRBV23-1 with TRBJ1-4; 8 bases are a match to TRBD1. TRBV23-1 is treated as an ORF (open reading frame) with a function not yet certain. The specimen comprised PBMCs, sampled from a glioma patient whose treatment included an IDH1 peptide vaccine. This receptor was obtained from a man aged 50 to 60 with glioma. DNA for the CDR3: TGCGCCCTCCCCGCGGACAGGGTGGATGAAAAACTGTTTTTT. Its protein is CALPADRVDEKLFF.